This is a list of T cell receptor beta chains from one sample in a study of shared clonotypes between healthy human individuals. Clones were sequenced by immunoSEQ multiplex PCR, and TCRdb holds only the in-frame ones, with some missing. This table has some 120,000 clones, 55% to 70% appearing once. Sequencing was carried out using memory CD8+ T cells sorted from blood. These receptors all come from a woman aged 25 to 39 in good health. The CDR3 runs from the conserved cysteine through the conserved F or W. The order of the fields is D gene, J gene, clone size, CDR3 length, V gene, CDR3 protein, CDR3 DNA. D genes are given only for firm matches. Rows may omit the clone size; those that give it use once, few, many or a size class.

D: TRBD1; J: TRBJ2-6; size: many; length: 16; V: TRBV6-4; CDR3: CASGPGTGTGANVLTF; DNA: TGTGCCAGCGGTCCCGGGACAGGGACTGGGGCCAACGTCCTGACTTTC
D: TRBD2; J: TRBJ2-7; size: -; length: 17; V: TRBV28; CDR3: CASSSIRTSGRTYEQYF; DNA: TGTGCCAGCAGTTCAATCCGGACTAGCGGGAGGACCTACGAGCAGTACTTC
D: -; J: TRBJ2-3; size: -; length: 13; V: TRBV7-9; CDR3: CAEEEGNTDTQYF; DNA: TGTGCCGAGGAGGAGGGGAACACAGATACGCAGTATTTT
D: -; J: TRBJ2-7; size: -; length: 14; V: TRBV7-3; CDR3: CASSSTGDFHEQYF; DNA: TGTGCCAGCAGCTCGACAGGTGATTTCCACGAGCAGTACTTC
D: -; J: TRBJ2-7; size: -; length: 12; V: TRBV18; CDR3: CASSPQGGQQYF; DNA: TGTGCCAGCTCACCCCAGGGGGGACAGCAGTACTTC
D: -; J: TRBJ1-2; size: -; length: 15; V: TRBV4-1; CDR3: CASSPLTPTNYGYTF; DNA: TGCGCCAGCAGCCCCTTGACACCTACTAACTATGGCTACACCTTC
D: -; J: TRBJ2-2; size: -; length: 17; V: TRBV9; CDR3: CASSVEMYESNTGELFF; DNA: TGTGCCAGCAGCGTAGAGATGTACGAGTCGAACACCGGGGAGCTGTTTTTT
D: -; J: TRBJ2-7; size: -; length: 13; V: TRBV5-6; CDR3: CASSLVRGSEQYF; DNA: TGTGCCAGCAGCCTCGTAAGGGGTTCCGAGCAGTACTTC
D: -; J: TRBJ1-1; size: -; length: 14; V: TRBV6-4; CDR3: CASRAGVENTEAFF; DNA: TGTGCCAGCCGAGCAGGGGTCGAGAACACTGAAGCTTTCTTT
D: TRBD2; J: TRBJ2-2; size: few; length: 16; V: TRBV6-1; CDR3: CASSELAGGDVGELFF; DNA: TGTGCCAGCAGTGAGCTAGCGGGAGGAGACGTCGGGGAGCTGTTTTTT
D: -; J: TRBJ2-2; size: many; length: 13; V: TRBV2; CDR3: CARGTGDTGELFF; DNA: TGTGCCCGCGGGACGGGCGACACCGGGGAGCTGTTTTTT
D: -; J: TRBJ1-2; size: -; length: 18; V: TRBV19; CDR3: CASSIWGPRMIQGNGYTF; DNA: TGTGCCAGTAGTATTTGGGGTCCCAGGATGATTCAAGGCAATGGCTACACCTTC
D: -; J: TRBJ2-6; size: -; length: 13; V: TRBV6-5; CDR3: CASCFGGANVLTF; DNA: TGTGCCAGCTGCTTTGGAGGAGCCAACGTCCTGACTTTC
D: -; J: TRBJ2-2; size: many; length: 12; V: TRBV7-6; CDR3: CASRIVAGELFF; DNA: TGTGCCAGCAGAATAGTAGCCGGGGAGCTGTTTTTT
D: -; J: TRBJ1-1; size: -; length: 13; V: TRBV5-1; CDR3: CASSLRWNTEAFF; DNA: TGCGCCAGCAGCTTACGATGGAACACTGAAGCTTTCTTT
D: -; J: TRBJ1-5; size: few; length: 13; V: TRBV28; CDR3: CASSPQGYQPQHF; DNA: TGTGCCAGCAGTCCCCAGGGATATCAGCCCCAGCATTTT
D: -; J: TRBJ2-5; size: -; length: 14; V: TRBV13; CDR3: CASSLPARKETQYF; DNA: TGTGCCAGCAGCTTACCCGCCAGGAAGGAGACCCAGTACTTC
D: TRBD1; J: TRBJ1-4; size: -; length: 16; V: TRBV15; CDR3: CATSREQTGGSEKLFF; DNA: TGTGCCACCAGCAGAGAGCAAACAGGGGGTTCCGAAAAACTGTTTTTT
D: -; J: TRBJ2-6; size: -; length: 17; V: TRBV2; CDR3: CASSDATANSGANVLTF; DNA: TGTGCCAGCAGTGACGCCACTGCAAACTCTGGGGCCAACGTCCTGACTTTC
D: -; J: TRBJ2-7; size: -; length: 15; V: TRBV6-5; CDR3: CASSSRTPGSLEQYF; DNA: TGTGCCAGCAGTTCCCGGACACCAGGCTCTCTGGAGCAGTACTTC
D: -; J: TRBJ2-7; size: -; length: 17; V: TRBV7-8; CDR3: CASSLGFFGDGNYEQYF; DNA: TGTGCCAGCAGCTTAGGCTTCTTTGGGGACGGAAACTACGAGCAGTACTTC
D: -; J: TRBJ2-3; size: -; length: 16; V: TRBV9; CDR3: CASSVDPDTATDTQYF; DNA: TGTGCCAGCAGCGTAGACCCGGACACCGCCACAGATACGCAGTATTTT
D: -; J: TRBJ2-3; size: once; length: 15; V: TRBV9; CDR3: CASSVAGRVVDTQYF; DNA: TGTGCCAGCAGCGTAGCGGGAAGAGTTGTAGATACGCAGTATTTT
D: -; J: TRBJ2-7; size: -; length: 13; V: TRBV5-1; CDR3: CASSQGQAYEQYF; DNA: TGCGCCAGCAGCCAGGGTCAAGCCTACGAGCAGTACTTC